The 32 T cell receptor beta chains below were found in one sample sequenced in a study of blood T cell repertoires in COVID-19. Assay used: immunoSEQ multiplex PCR; TCRdb lists only in-frame clones, some missing. The repertoire holds some 86,000 clones, around 93% seen once, with about 2.5% in the top ten. Sample: peripheral blood. The receptors were gathered from a human donor with active COVID-19. The donor label of this sample is uncertain.

The gene calls are TRBV9 and TRBJ2-3; D remains unclear. The V and J ends lost 0 bases and 4 bases respectively, with 6 bases between them. This CDR3 spans 13 amino acids. The germline CDR1 and CDR2 sequences are SGDLS and YYNGEE. The CDR3 coding sequence is TGTGCCAGCAGCGTAGCTACAGCAGATACGCAGTATTTT. Its translation: CASSVATADTQYF.

The chain is built from TRBV7-2 and TRBJ2-2; D unclear. V lost 5 bases, J lost 1 base, and 8 bases lay in between. Germline V gene sequence: CDR1 SGHTA, CDR2 FQGNSA. This CDR3 is built from 14 residues. The CDR3: CASSARGNTGELFF. CDR3 nucleotide sequence: TGTGCCAGCAGCGCCCGAGGGAACACCGGGGAGCTGTTTTTT.

V and J are TRBV11-2 and TRBJ2-4; D remains unclear. CDR3 length equals 13 residues. CDR1 is SGHAT and CDR2 is FQNNGV in the germline V gene. The V and J ends lost 1 base and 5 bases respectively, with 6 bases between them. The chain's CDR3 is CASSLAKQNIQYF. The CDR3 DNA reads TGTGCCAGCAGCTTAGCTAAACAAAACATTCAGTACTTC.

This chain connects TRBV11-3 to TRBJ2-7; TRBD1 aligns across 8 bases. This CDR3 is 13 amino acids long. V lost 6 bases and J lost 6; bases outside the gene matches: 7. Germline V gives CDR1 SGHNT, CDR2 YENEEA. This CDR3 reads CASSIADRGEQYF. For the CDR3, the DNA is TGTGCCAGCAGTATAGCCGACAGGGGCGAGCAGTACTTC.

The chain couples TRBV7-2 to TRBJ2-5; 9 positions agree with TRBD2. The J segment lost 4 bases and the V segment lost 3 bases, leaving 6 bases of the junction unmatched. CDR1 and CDR2 (germline): SGHTA, FQGNSA. This CDR3 is built from 15 residues. The CDR3 DNA is TGTGCCAGCAGCTTCCAGCGGGGGGATGGAGAGACCCAGTACTTC. Protein product: CASSFQRGDGETQYF. Combining the CDR3 with reference TRBV7-2 and TRBJ2-5 gives the whole variable domain GAGVSQSPSNKVTEKGKDVELRCDPISGHTALYWYRQSLGQGLEFLIYFQGNSAPDKSGLPSDRFSAERTGGSVSTLTIQRTQQEDSAVYLCASSFQRGDGETQYFGPGTRLLVL.

The chain carries TRBV6-5 and TRBJ1-3; D is perhaps TRBD1 (6 bases). CDR1 is MNHEY, CDR2 SVGAGI, per germline. This CDR3 spans 15 amino acids. Between the trimmed V and J ends, which lost 5 bases and 5 bases, there was a span of 16 bases. CDR3 protein: CASSTRGALRNTIYF. CDR3 nucleotide sequence: TGTGCCAGCAGTACCCGGGGGGCGTTAAGAAACACCATATATTTT.

The CDR3 is CASSQGGNTEAFF. The CDR3 DNA reads as TGCGCCAGCAGCCAAGGAGGGAACACTGAAGCTTTCTTT. J is TRBJ1-1 and V is TRBV4-3; D remains unclear. The ends were cut back, 1 base at V and 1 base at J, with 4 bases in the middle. CDR3 length equals 13 residues. Germline CDR1 reads LGHNA; CDR2 reads YSLEER.

The CDR3 spells CASSEVGGVYSYEQYF. The CDR3 DNA follows: TGTGCCAGCAGTGAGGTAGGCGGGGTATACTCCTACGAGCAGTACTTC. The rearrangement links TRBV6-1 to TRBJ2-7, with D maybe TRBD2 (6 bases). Germline lookup yields CDR1 MNHNS and CDR2 SASEGT. The V gene lost 3 bases and the J gene lost 0 bases, with 15 bases spanning the gap. The CDR3 spans 16 residues.

The CDR3 loop is CASSLTGEVGYTF. The CDR3 nucleotides read TGTGCCAGCAGCCTCACAGGGGAAGTTGGCTACACCTTC. The chain combines TRBV12-3 or TRBV12-4 with TRBJ1-2; 7 bases align to TRBD1. The V segment lost 6 bases and the J segment 7 bases; nucleotides outside the gene matches: 8. The CDR3 spans 13 residues.

V and J are TRBV19 and TRBJ2-2; 7 bases are shared with TRBD2. The junction had 8 bases not matched to a gene; V was cut back by 4 bases and J by 0 bases. Germline CDR1 is LNHDA and CDR2 is SQIVND (reference sequence). The CDR3 is 17 amino acids. The CDR3 nucleotides are TGTGCCAGTAGTACCCAGCGGGGACTGTCGAACACCGGGGAGCTGTTTTTT. Translated: CASSTQRGLSNTGELFF.

The CDR3 DNA follows: TGTGCCAGCAGTTACCCCGGACAGGGGGGGCGACAGTACTTC. Translated: CASSYPGQGGRQYF. This chain connects TRBV6-5 to TRBJ2-7; TRBD1 matches 10 bases. In germline, CDR1 is MNHEY, CDR2 SVGAGI. V dropped 2 bases and J dropped 10; count of bases not matched to a gene: 8. This CDR3 has 14 amino acids.

Comment on this clone: At one of its ends the junction is not consistent with the germline gene, which may arise from a read error. CDR3 region: CALRGSGDNEQFF. Written as DNA, the CDR3 is TGTGCCCTCAGAGGGTCGGGGGACAATGAGCAGTTCTTC. The gene calls are TRBV10-3 and TRBJ2-1; tentatively, D is TRBD2 (6 bases). The length of the CDR3 is 13 residues. Germline loops: CDR1 ENHRY, CDR2 SYGVKD.

This chain connects TRBV5-1 to TRBJ1-1; TRBD1 matches 10 bases. Germline CDR1 is SGHRS and CDR2 is YFSETQ. The CDR3 extends over 15 amino acids. Losses at the gene ends were 4 bases for V and 4 bases for J; bases not matched to a gene: 7. For the CDR3, the DNA is TGCGCCAGCAGCCCGACTGGGACAGGGGTCACTGAAGCTTTCTTT. The encoded protein is CASSPTGTGVTEAFF.

This chain connects TRBV2 to TRBJ2-7; D unclear. Trimming removed 5 bases at V and 3 bases at J, with 8 bases between. The germline V gene encodes CDR1 SNHLY and CDR2 FYNNEI. The CDR3 covers 12 residues. This CDR3 is CASSPSYYEQYF. The CDR3, as DNA: TGTGCCAGCAGTCCCTCGTACTACGAGCAGTACTTC.

The genes are TRBV5-1 and TRBJ2-4; 7 bases match TRBD2. This CDR3 spans 16 amino acids. Germline V gives CDR1 SGHRS, CDR2 YFSETQ. V was pared by 4 bases and J by 6 bases, with 13 bases of the junction left unmatched. In DNA form, the CDR3 reads TGCGCCAGCAGCCCCCCAGACCCTAGCGGAGGAAACATTCAGTACTTC. Protein: CASSPPDPSGGNIQYF.

A single count supports this clone. This chain connects TRBV5-6 to TRBJ1-5, with D uncertain. V lost 0 bases, J lost 0 bases, and 7 bases lay in between. The CDR3 has 15 amino acids. Germline V CDR1 and CDR2: SGHDT, YYEEEE. CDR3 nucleotides: TGTGCCAGCAGCTTGGGTTTCTATAGCAATCAGCCCCAGCATTTT. Amino acid sequence: CASSLGFYSNQPQHF. Together with reference TRBV5-6 and TRBJ1-5, the CDR3 gives the full variable domain: DAGVTQSPTHLIKTRGQQVTLRCSPKSGHDTVSWYQQALGQGPQFIFQYYEEEERQRGNFPDRFSGHQFPNYSSELNVNALLLGDSALYLCASSLGFYSNQPQHFGDGTRLSIL.

The chain is built from TRBV5-1 and TRBJ2-2, with 11 bases aligning to TRBD1. The germline V gene encodes CDR1 SGHRS and CDR2 YFSETQ. The CDR3 consists of 16 residues. V dropped 5 bases and J dropped 3; count of bases not matched to a gene: 6. CDR3 sequence (DNA): TGCGCCAGCAGAACGGGACAGGGGGGCGACACCGGGGAGCTGTTTTTT. Translated: CASRTGQGGDTGELFF.

The chain links TRBV5-6 to TRBJ2-3; TRBD1 agrees at 10 bases. The junction had 9 bases not matched to a gene; V was cut back by 4 bases and J by 7 bases. Per the germline V gene, CDR1 is SGHDT and CDR2 is YYEEEE. This CDR3 region has 15 residues. The CDR3 nucleotides are TGTGCCAGCAGCAGGGGACAGGGGATTTACTATACGCAGTATTTT. This translates into CASSRGQGIYYTQYF. Using reference TRBV5-6 and TRBJ2-3 for the parts outside the CDR3, the full variable domain is DAGVTQSPTHLIKTRGQQVTLRCSPKSGHDTVSWYQQALGQGPQFIFQYYEEEERQRGNFPDRFSGHQFPNYSSELNVNALLLGDSALYLCASSRGQGIYYTQYFGPGTRLTVL.

The chain is built from TRBV5-4 and TRBJ2-1; a possible D gene is TRBD1 (6 bases). Germline CDR1 SGHNT, CDR2 YYREEE (reference sequence). The CDR3 spans 13 residues. The germline V and J ends were trimmed by 6 bases and 5 bases, with 12 bases remaining between them. This chain's CDR3 is CASTVTGNNEQFF. The DNA for the CDR3 is TGTGCCAGCACCGTCACAGGGAACAATGAGCAGTTCTTC.

This chain connects TRBV12-3 or TRBV12-4 to TRBJ1-1; 10 nucleotides align to TRBD1. This CDR3 comprises 13 residues. The trim removed 6 bases at V and 5 bases at J, leaving 3 bases unmatched. CDR3 sequence (DNA): TGTGCCAGCAGCGGGACAGGGGTGACTGAAGCTTTCTTT. Encoded protein: CASSGTGVTEAFF.

This sequence joins TRBV5-1 and TRBJ1-1; D unclear. CDR3 length equals 14 residues. Trimming left V 1 base short and J 3 bases short, with 10 bases between. In germline, CDR1 is SGHRS, CDR2 YFSETQ. CDR3 DNA sequence: TGCGCCAGCAGCTTGCAGCCAGGCGACACTGAAGCTTTCTTT. Translating gives CASSLQPGDTEAFF.

The chain carries TRBV3-1 (or the pseudogene TRBV3-2) and TRBJ1-2, with a tentative D call TRBD1 (6 bases). The ends were cut back, 7 bases at V and 4 bases at J, with 19 bases in the middle. Germline V lookup: CDR1 LGHDT, CDR2 YNNKEL (reference sequence). This CDR3 has 15 residues. The CDR3 protein is CASTTLSRGLYGYTF. The CDR3 DNA is TGTGCCAGCACCACCTTATCGCGGGGGCTCTATGGCTACACCTTC.

V gene TRBV5-1 combines with J gene TRBJ2-7; no clear D. The V gene's germline CDR1 is SGHRS and CDR2 YFSETQ. V lost 0 bases and J lost 2, with 6 bases in between. The CDR3 spans 13 residues. The CDR3 nucleotides are TGCGCCAGCAGCTTGGAAGCCACCTACGAGCAGTACTTC. It translates to CASSLEATYEQYF.

CDR3 in amino acids: CASRIRDRVDNEQFF. In nucleotides, the CDR3 is TGTGCCAGCAGGATCCGGGACAGGGTGGACAATGAGCAGTTCTTC. The genes are TRBV2 and TRBJ2-1; 9 bases agree with TRBD1. Germline CDR1 is SNHLY and CDR2 is FYNNEI. This CDR3 has 15 amino acids. Trimming at V came to 6 bases and at J to 5 bases, leaving 8 bases not matched to a gene.

This clone was found a few times. V is TRBV19 and J is TRBJ2-3; the match to TRBD2 covers 8 bases. The CDR3 consists of 14 residues. Germline V CDR1 and CDR2: LNHDA, SQIVND (reference sequence). With 5 bases clipped from V and 4 bases from J, the junction kept 5 bases outside the gene matches. The CDR3 region has the DNA TGTGCCAGTAGTGGGAGCGGGGGCCCAGATACGCAGTATTTT. It codes for CASSGSGGPDTQYF.

The V and J genes are TRBV6-5 and TRBJ2-1; maybe TRBD1 (5 bases). This CDR3 is built from 14 residues. Germline lookup yields CDR1 MNHEY and CDR2 SVGAGI. V lost 6 bases and J 9 bases, leaving 18 bases between the germline ends. CDR3 sequence reads: CASSPGRTEREQFF. Written as DNA, the CDR3 is TGTGCCAGCAGCCCAGGGCGGACGGAGCGTGAGCAGTTCTTC.

V is TRBV29-1 and J is TRBJ2-3, with 9 positions matching TRBD2. The ends lost 3 bases at V and 2 bases at J; junction bases unmatched: 12. This CDR3 is 17 amino acids long. CDR1 and CDR2 (germline): SQVTM, ANQGSEA. For the CDR3, the DNA is TGCAGCGTTGACGCGCTAGCGGGGAGCCCCTACACAGATACGCAGTATTTT. This codes for CSVDALAGSPYTDTQYF.

This clone showed up just once. The chain uses TRBV5-1 and TRBJ2-3; a possible D gene is TRBD2 (6 bases). Trimming took 7 bases from V and 3 from J, leaving 18 bases between them. Germline V gives CDR1 SGHRS, CDR2 YFSETQ. CDR3 length equals 15 residues. CDR3 DNA sequence: TGCGCCAGCCGGGGACTCCGAGAGACTACAGATACGCAGTATTTT. Translated: CASRGLRETTDTQYF. Full variable domain (outside the CDR3, taken from reference TRBV5-1 and TRBJ2-3): KAGVTQTPRYLIKTRGQQVTLSCSPISGHRSVSWYQQTPGQGLQFLFEYFSETQRNKGNFPGRFSGRQFSNSRSEMNVSTLELGDSALYLCASRGLRETTDTQYFGPGTRLTVL.

This chain uses TRBV14 with TRBJ2-7, with TRBD2 matching over 12 bases. The germline CDR1 and CDR2 sequences are SGHDN and FVKESK. V gave up 4 bases and J gave up 2 bases; unmatched junction bases: 12. The CDR3 has 18 amino acids. The CDR3, as DNA: TGTGCCAGCAGCCCTAGGACTAGCGGGGTTGCAGAAGCCTACGAGCAGTACTTC. Amino acid sequence: CASSPRTSGVAEAYEQYF.

V is TRBV7-2 and J is TRBJ1-2; D is perhaps TRBD1 (6 bases). CDR3 length: 14 amino acids. Per germline, CDR1 SGHTA and CDR2 FQGNSA. Trimming pared 5 bases from V and 8 bases from J, leaving 18 bases between. The CDR3 DNA reads as TGTGCCAGCAGCCCAAGTTCAGGGGCTGGCGGCTACACCTTC. Its protein is CASSPSSGAGGYTF.

CDR3 protein: CASRGPALSPGIGQFF. The CDR3 DNA is TGTGCCAGCAGGGGCCCGGCACTCTCTCCGGGAATCGGGCAGTTCTTC. V and J are TRBV28 and TRBJ2-1, with D possibly matching TRBD2 (5 bases). V gave up 6 bases and J gave up 12 bases, with 27 bases separating them. CDR3 length: 16 residues. Germline CDR1 and CDR2: MDHEN and SYDVKM. The entire variable domain, with the rest obtained from reference TRBV28 and TRBJ2-1, is as follows: DVKVTQSSRYLVKRTGEKVFLECVQDMDHENMFWYRQDPGLGLRLIYFSYDVKMKEKGDIPEGYSVSREKKERFSLILESASTNQTSMYLCASRGPALSPGIGQFFGPGTRLTVL.

The chain links TRBV29-1 to TRBJ2-1; 8 nucleotides line up with TRBD1. Trimming at V came to 7 bases and at J to 3 bases, leaving 20 bases not matched to a gene. CDR3 length: 18 residues. Germline loops: CDR1 SQVTM, CDR2 ANQGSEA. The CDR3 protein is CSAPRPPGGATDYNEQFF. CDR3 nucleotide sequence: TGCAGCGCCCCCCGTCCCCCAGGGGGCGCTACAGACTACAATGAGCAGTTCTTC.